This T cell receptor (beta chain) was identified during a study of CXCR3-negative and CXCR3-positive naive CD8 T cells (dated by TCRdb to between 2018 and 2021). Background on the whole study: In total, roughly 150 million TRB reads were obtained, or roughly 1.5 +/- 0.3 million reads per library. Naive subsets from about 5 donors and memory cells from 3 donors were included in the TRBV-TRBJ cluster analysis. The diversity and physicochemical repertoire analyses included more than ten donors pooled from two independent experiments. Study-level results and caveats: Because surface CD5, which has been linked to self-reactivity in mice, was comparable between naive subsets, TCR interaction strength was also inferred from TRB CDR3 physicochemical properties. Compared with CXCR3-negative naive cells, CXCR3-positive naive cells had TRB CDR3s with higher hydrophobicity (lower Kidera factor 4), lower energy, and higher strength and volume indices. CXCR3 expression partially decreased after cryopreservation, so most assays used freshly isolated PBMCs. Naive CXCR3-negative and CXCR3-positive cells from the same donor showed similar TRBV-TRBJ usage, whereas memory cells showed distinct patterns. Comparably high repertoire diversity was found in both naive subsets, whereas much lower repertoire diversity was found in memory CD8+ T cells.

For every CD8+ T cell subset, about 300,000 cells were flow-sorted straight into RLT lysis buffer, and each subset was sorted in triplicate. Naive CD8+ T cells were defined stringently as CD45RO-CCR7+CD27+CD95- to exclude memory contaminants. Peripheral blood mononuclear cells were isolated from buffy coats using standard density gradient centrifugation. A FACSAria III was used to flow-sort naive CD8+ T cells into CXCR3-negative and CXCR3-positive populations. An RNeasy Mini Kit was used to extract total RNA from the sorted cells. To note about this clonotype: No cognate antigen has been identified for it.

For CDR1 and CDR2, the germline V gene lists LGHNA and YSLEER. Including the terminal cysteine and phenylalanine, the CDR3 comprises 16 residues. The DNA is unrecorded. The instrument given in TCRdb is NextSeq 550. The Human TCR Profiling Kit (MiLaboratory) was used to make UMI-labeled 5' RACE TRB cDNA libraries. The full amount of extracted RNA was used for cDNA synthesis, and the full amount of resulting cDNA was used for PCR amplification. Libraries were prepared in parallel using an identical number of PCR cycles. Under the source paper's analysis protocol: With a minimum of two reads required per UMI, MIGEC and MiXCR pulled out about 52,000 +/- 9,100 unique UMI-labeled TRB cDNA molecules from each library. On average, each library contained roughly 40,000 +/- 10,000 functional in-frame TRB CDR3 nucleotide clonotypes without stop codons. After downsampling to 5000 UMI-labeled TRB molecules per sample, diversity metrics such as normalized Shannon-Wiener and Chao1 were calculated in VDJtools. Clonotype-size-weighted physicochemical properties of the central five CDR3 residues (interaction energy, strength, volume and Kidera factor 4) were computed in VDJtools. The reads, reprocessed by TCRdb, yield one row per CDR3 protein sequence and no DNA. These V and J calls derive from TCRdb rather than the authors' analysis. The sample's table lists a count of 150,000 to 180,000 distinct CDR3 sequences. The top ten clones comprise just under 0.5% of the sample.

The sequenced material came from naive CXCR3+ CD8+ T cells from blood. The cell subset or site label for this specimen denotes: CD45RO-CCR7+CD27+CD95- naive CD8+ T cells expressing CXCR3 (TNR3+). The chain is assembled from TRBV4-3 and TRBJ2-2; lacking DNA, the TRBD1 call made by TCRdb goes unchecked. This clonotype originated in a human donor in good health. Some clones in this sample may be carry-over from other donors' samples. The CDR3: CASSQDLRGFGGELFF.